One sample yielded the 14 T cell receptor beta chains listed below, sequenced in a study of T cells after somatic rescue of genetic block. Only in-frame clones appear in the TCRdb table, and some are missing; sequencing was by immunoSEQ multiplex PCR. The sample lists 60,000 to 90,000 clones, more than 75% occurring once. The sequencing sample was made of peripheral blood mononuclear cells (PBMCs). All receptors come from a man aged 25 to 40.

This chain uses TRBV6-5 with TRBJ2-7; D is unresolved. Germline CDR1 MNHEY, CDR2 SVGAGI. The CDR3 runs to 15 residues. V lost 0 bases to trimming and J lost 2 bases, with 11 bases between them. The CDR3 reads CASSYSITNPYEQYF. The CDR3 DNA reads TGTGCCAGCAGTTACTCTATCACTAATCCCTACGAGCAGTACTTC.

This chain links TRBV5-1 with TRBJ1-1; tentatively, D is TRBD1 (6 bases). This CDR3 is 14 amino acids long. Trimming removed 1 base at V and 6 bases at J, with 13 bases between. Germline CDR1 and CDR2: SGHRS and YFSETQ. DNA of the CDR3: TGCGCCAGCAGCTTGAAGGGGGGAGGCGCTGAAGCTTTCTTT. It translates to CASSLKGGGAEAFF. Full variable domain (missing parts from reference TRBV5-1 and TRBJ1-1): KAGVTQTPRYLIKTRGQQVTLSCSPISGHRSVSWYQQTPGQGLQFLFEYFSETQRNKGNFPGRFSGRQFSNSRSEMNVSTLELGDSALYLCASSLKGGGAEAFFGQGTRLTVV.

This sequence joins TRBV9 and TRBJ1-1, with D perhaps TRBD1 (6 bases). Between the trimmed V and J ends, which lost 3 bases and 0 bases, there was a span of 12 bases. This CDR3 spans 15 amino acids. CDR1 SGDLS and CDR2 YYNGEE come from the germline V gene. This chain's CDR3 is CASSEGEDMNTEAFF. The CDR3, as DNA: TGTGCCAGCAGCGAGGGGGAAGACATGAACACTGAAGCTTTCTTT. The entire variable domain, with the rest obtained from reference TRBV9 and TRBJ1-1, is as follows: DSGVTQTPKHLITATGQRVTLRCSPRSGDLSVYWYQQSLDQGLQFLIQYYNGEERAKGNILERFSAQQFPDLHSELNLSSLELGDSALYFCASSEGEDMNTEAFFGQGTRLTVV.

This clone was recorded only once. V usage is TRBV2 and J usage is TRBJ1-2; D not resolved. Per germline, CDR1 SNHLY and CDR2 FYNNEI. V shed 0 bases and J shed 6 bases, with 14 bases lying between them. The CDR3 has 15 residues. The CDR3 DNA follows: TGTGCCAGCAGTGAAGCGCCAGTCATGACGAATGGCTACACCTTC. Translating gives CASSEAPVMTNGYTF.

The chain employs TRBV18 and TRBJ2-7; no clear D. Germline CDR1 KGHSH, CDR2 LQKENI. V was cut by 0 bases and J by 2 bases, with 11 bases left in between. There are 15 residues in the CDR3. The CDR3 region has the DNA TGTGCCAGCTCACCACCAGAGACGGCCACCTACGAGCAGTACTTC. Translating gives CASSPPETATYEQYF.

The chain joins TRBV2 to TRBJ2-1; possible D gene TRBD2, 6 bases. CDR3 length: 14 amino acids. Trimming removed 5 bases from V and 9 bases from J, with 17 bases in between. Germline V gene lookup returns CDR1 SNHLY and CDR2 FYNNEI. The CDR3 sequence: CASSPGLRRGEQFF. CDR3 bases: TGTGCCAGCAGTCCGGGGCTGAGGCGGGGTGAGCAGTTCTTC.

The chain has TRBV5-8 and TRBJ1-4, with TRBD1 matching over 10 bases. The CDR3 extends over 15 amino acids. V shed 4 bases, J shed 6 bases, and the junction held 6 bases outside the gene matches. The germline V gene encodes CDR1 SGHTS and CDR2 YDEGEE. The CDR3 nucleotides read TGTGCCAGCAGCCTAACCGGGACAGGGGATGAAAAACTGTTTTTT. Its protein product is CASSLTGTGDEKLFF.

The rearrangement joins TRBV5-1 to TRBJ2-4, with D hard to call. CDR3 length: 16 amino acids. Between the trimmed V and J ends, which lost 6 bases and 0 bases, there was a span of 16 bases. CDR1 and CDR2 (germline): SGHRS, YFSETQ. CDR3 amino acids: CASTPGGRIAKNIQYF. The CDR3 region has the DNA TGCGCCAGCACTCCCGGTGGGCGAATAGCCAAAAACATTCAGTACTTC.

Points on this clone: Its ends do not fully match the called genes, so a read error is possible. The chain is built from TRBV7-7 and TRBJ2-5; the D gene is possibly TRBD2 (5 bases). Germline V lookup: CDR1 SSHAT, CDR2 FNYEAQ (reference sequence). The CDR3 covers 14 residues. This CDR3 reads CASSLFGGGETQYF. CDR3 bases: TGTGCTAGCAGCTTATTTGGAGGCGGAGAGACCCAGTACTTC.

This CDR3 reads CASSGGQGWTDTQYF. CDR3 nucleotide sequence: TGTGCCAGCAGCGGAGGACAGGGATGGACAGATACGCAGTATTTT. The chain recombines TRBV13 with TRBJ2-3, with TRBD1 matching 8 bases. CDR1 and CDR2 (germline): PRHDT, FYEKMQ (reference sequence). The CDR3 length is 15 residues. The V segment lost 5 bases and the J segment 3 bases; nucleotides outside the gene matches: 7.

The genes are TRBV7-2 and TRBJ2-7, with D perhaps matching TRBD2 (6 bases). CDR1 is SGHTA, CDR2 FQGNSA, per germline. V shed 0 bases and J shed 2 bases, with 11 bases lying between them. The CDR3 totals 15 residues. The CDR3 loop is CASSLASGITYEQYF. The CDR3 coding sequence is TGTGCCAGCAGCTTAGCTAGCGGTATAACCTACGAGCAGTACTTC.

The chain is built from TRBV19 and TRBJ2-2; possibly TRBD1 for D (5 bases). CDR1 LNHDA and CDR2 SQIVND come from the germline V gene (reference sequence). This CDR3 is built from 17 residues. V was pared by 1 base and J by 0 bases, with 12 bases between. CDR3 loop: CASSIGLRGANTGELFF. CDR3 nucleotide sequence: TGTGCCAGTAGTATAGGATTAAGGGGCGCGAACACCGGGGAGCTGTTTTTT.

The rearrangement uses TRBV2 and TRBJ1-2; TRBD1 matches at 7 bases. J gave up 2 bases and V 10 bases, and 7 bases lay outside the gene matches. Germline V gene lookup returns CDR1 SNHLY and CDR2 FYNNEI. CDR3 size: 13 residues. CDR3 region: CATRTGYNYGYTF. The CDR3 nucleotides are TGTGCCACCCGGACAGGATACAACTATGGCTACACCTTC.

The chain has TRBV11-3 and TRBJ2-1; no definite D call. The CDR3 length is 12 residues. The germline V gene has CDR1 SGHNT and CDR2 YENEEA. V was pared by 0 bases and J by 9 bases, with 6 bases between. CDR3 DNA sequence: TGTGCCAGCAGCTTAGATTTAGGTGAGCAGTTCTTC. Translation gives CASSLDLGEQFF.